Below are 14 T cell receptor beta chains sequenced from a single sample in a study of sequential checkpoint blockade in melanoma. Sequenced by immunoSEQ multiplex PCR; TCRdb stores in-frame clones only, minus some. The data show fewer than 20,000 clones, 50% to 65% seen once. The treatment: randomized to nivolumab then ipilimumab (arm A) or the reverse (arm B). The specimen comprised CD8+ T cells sorted from blood (inferred from file names), sampled from a patient given nivolumab and ipilimumab in sequence. These receptors were collected from a human donor with melanoma.

This clone was picked up a small number of times. A far larger clone is one nucleotide away, so this likely arose from a read error. Here the CDR3 DNA reads TGTGCCAGCAGTTCAGAACCCGGGACAGGCTCCGGGGAGCTGTTTTTT. This translates into CASSSEPGTGSGELFF. This chain joins TRBV6-4 and TRBJ2-2; TRBD1 aligns across 8 bases. J was trimmed by 6 bases and V by 5 bases; bases with no gene match: 11. The CDR3 runs to 16 residues. Germline loops: CDR1 MRHNA, CDR2 SNTAGT.

The chain joins TRBV7-9 to TRBJ2-1, with D possibly TRBD2 on 6 matching bases. Germline CDR1 reads SEHNR; CDR2 reads FQNEAQ (reference sequence). The CDR3 contains 16 residues. The V gene lost 5 bases and the J gene lost 7 bases, with 21 bases spanning the gap. The CDR3 sequence is CASSPSWGLPNNEQFF. CDR3 nucleotides: TGTGCCAGCAGCCCCTCGTGGGGACTCCCTAATAATGAGCAGTTCTTC.

There are a few counts of this clone. The chain uses TRBV7-9 and TRBJ2-7, with 12 nucleotides matching TRBD1. After removal of 5 bases from V and 1 base from J, the junction contained 12 bases not matched to a gene. CDR3 length: 18 residues. In germline, CDR1 is SEHNR, CDR2 FQNEAQ (reference sequence). CDR3 sequence: CASSEGGQGAIRSYEQYF. The DNA of the CDR3 is TGTGCCAGCAGCGAGGGGGGACAGGGGGCTATTAGGTCCTACGAGCAGTACTTC.

The V and J genes are TRBV6-5 and TRBJ2-7; TRBD2 matches at 11 bases. The V and J ends lost 6 bases and 3 bases, in that order; junction bases with no gene match: 4. Germline assignment: CDR1 MNHEY and CDR2 SVGAGI. The CDR3 is 14 residues long. This CDR3 is CASSHGLAGYEQYF. The CDR3 DNA reads TGTGCCAGCAGCCATGGACTAGCGGGCTACGAGCAGTACTTC.

The chain is built from TRBV4-1 and TRBJ2-7; TRBD1 agrees at 7 bases. Losses at the gene ends were 3 bases for V and 3 bases for J; bases not matched to a gene: 8. CDR1 is MGHRA, CDR2 YSYEKL, per germline. CDR3 length: 15 amino acids. In DNA, the CDR3 is TGCGCCAGCAGCCACCAAACGGGACAGAACTACGAGCAGTACTTC. This sequence encodes CASSHQTGQNYEQYF.

DNA of the CDR3: TGTGCCAGTGGGACCCTTGGCGGGAGGGCGATGCAGTACTTC. Translated, it gives CASGTLGGRAMQYF. The rearrangement links TRBV6-5 to TRBJ2-7; 9 nucleotides match TRBD2. CDR3 length equals 14 residues. The germline CDR1 and CDR2 sequences are MNHEY and SVGAGI. After removal of 9 bases from V and 9 bases from J, the junction contained 15 bases not matched to a gene.

The chain uses TRBV6-5 and TRBJ1-5; D is ambiguous. CDR1 is MNHEY and CDR2 is SVGAGI in the germline V gene. The V end was cut by 7 bases, the J end by 3 bases, with 16 bases between. The CDR3 consists of 15 residues. This CDR3 is CASKLSLTHNQPQHF. CDR3 DNA: TGTGCCAGCAAACTATCACTCACACACAATCAGCCCCAGCATTTT.

This chain uses TRBV6-1 with TRBJ2-7; D perhaps matches TRBD1 (5 bases). This CDR3 contains 14 residues. Deletions cut 4 bases from V and 3 bases from J, with 13 bases between. Germline loops: CDR1 MNHNS, CDR2 SASEGT. The CDR3 bases are TGTGCCAGCAGTGTAGGGGCAGGAGACTACGAGCAGTACTTC. This sequence encodes CASSVGAGDYEQYF.

The V call is TRBV29-1, the J call TRBJ1-2; no reliable D call. The CDR3 has 12 amino acids. Germline CDR1 and CDR2: SQVTM and ANQGSEA. V lost 3 bases, J lost 0 bases, and 5 bases lay in between. CDR3 coding DNA: TGCAGCGTTGAGCCAGCTAACTATGGCTACACCTTC. This codes for CSVEPANYGYTF.

CDR3 sequence: CASSLGVEQYF. In DNA, the CDR3 is TGTGCCAGCAGCTTGGGCGTCGAGCAGTACTTC. The rearrangement joins TRBV7-9 to TRBJ2-7; no clear D gene. The CDR3 has 11 residues. Germline lookup yields CDR1 SEHNR and CDR2 FQNEAQ (reference sequence). V was pared by 3 bases and J by 6 bases, with 6 bases between.

The V gene is TRBV7-6, the J gene TRBJ1-2, with a possible D match to TRBD1 (5 bases). The germline V gene has CDR1 SGHVS and CDR2 FNYEAQ. The CDR3 spans 16 residues. Between the trimmed V and J ends, which lost 2 bases and 5 bases, there was a span of 18 bases. The CDR3 nucleotides read TGTGCCAGCAGCTTATCCCCCACGGGGGAACCGTATGGCTACACCTTC. Its protein product is CASSLSPTGEPYGYTF.

This clone has a handful of counts. The chain joins TRBV6-5 to TRBJ2-5; D perhaps matches TRBD2 (6 bases). The germline CDR1 and CDR2 sequences are MNHEY and SVGAGI. CDR3 length: 14 residues. Trimming pared 5 bases from V and 5 bases from J, leaving 15 bases between. CDR3 sequence reads: CASSPTYSGETQYF. As DNA, the CDR3 is TGTGCCAGCAGTCCTACGTACAGCGGGGAGACCCAGTACTTC.

This sequence joins TRBV5-4 and TRBJ2-7; 9 nucleotides agree with TRBD2. Germline V gene lookup returns CDR1 SGHNT and CDR2 YYREEE (reference sequence). The J segment lost 7 bases and the V segment lost 1 base, leaving 6 bases of the junction unmatched. This CDR3 contains 14 residues. CDR3 loop: CASSLTGLAHEQYF. CDR3 sequence (DNA): TGTGCCAGCAGCTTGACTGGACTAGCGCATGAGCAGTACTTC.

The chain links TRBV27 to TRBJ1-6, with a weak D call TRBD1 (6 bases). Germline assignment: CDR1 MNHEY and CDR2 SMNVEV (reference sequence). The CDR3 extends over 13 amino acids. V lost 2 bases and J 10 bases, leaving 9 bases between the germline ends. The CDR3 region has the DNA TGTGCCAGCAGTTTAATCCAGGGGTCACCCCTCCACTTT. It encodes CASSLIQGSPLHF.